A single sample gave rise to the 4 T cell receptor beta chains below, sequenced in a study of response to subunit inactivated influenza vaccine. TCRdb ran MiXCR on the RT-PCR reads and lists one entry per CDR3 protein. Of approximately 300,000 distinct CDR3 sequences listed, approximately 20% are singletons. The input for sequencing was PBMCs from blood, taken about 20 months after vaccination. These receptor sequences come from a man aged 50 to 69 who received an inactivated influenza vaccine.

This clonotype was detected only a few times. At one end, the junction sequence differs from germline, possibly due to a read error. The chain couples TRBV4-1 to TRBJ2-4; D ambiguous. The germline CDR1 and CDR2 sequences are MGHRA and YSYEKL. The CDR3 is 18 amino acids. CDR3 amino acids: CASRQAPGRRGAKNIQYF. The DNA of the CDR3 is TGCGCCAGCAGACAAGCCCCAGGAAGGCGTGGGGCCAAAAACATTCAGTACTTC.

This clonotype was counted only a few times. The chain has TRBV27 and TRBJ2-7, with D unclear. Germline assignment: CDR1 MNHEY and CDR2 SMNVEV (reference sequence). The CDR3 runs 18 residues. V lost 5 bases and J 4 bases, leaving 27 bases between the germline ends. CDR3 in DNA: TGTGCCAGCAGTCCCCAACTTTTTCCCACCCCTAGAAGTTACGAGCAGTACTTC. This sequence encodes CASSPQLFPTPRSYEQYF.

The CDR3 nucleotides read TGCGCCAGCAGCCAAGATTATGGTGTCTACGAGCAGTACTTC. The encoded protein is CASSQDYGVYEQYF. J is TRBJ2-7 and V is TRBV4-3; D remains ambiguous. The ends were cut back, 0 bases at V and 3 bases at J, with 9 bases in the middle. Germline assignment: CDR1 LGHNA and CDR2 YSLEER. The CDR3 covers 14 residues.

This clonotype was counted between two and nine times. V and J are TRBV7-9 and TRBJ1-1; unclear D gene. V lost 3 bases to trimming and J lost 5 bases, with 13 bases between them. Germline values: CDR1 SEHNR, CDR2 FQNEAQ (reference sequence). This CDR3 is built from 14 residues. CDR3 DNA sequence: TGTGCCAGCAGCTTGGGCGTAGAATGGACTGAAGCTTTCTTT. This gives the protein CASSLGVEWTEAFF.